The 24 T cell receptor beta chains in this list originate from one sample, sequenced in a study of T cell responses to AZD1222 COVID-19 vaccine. Sequenced by immunoSEQ multiplex PCR; TCRdb stores in-frame clones only, minus some. The profile shows tens of thousands of clones, roughly nine tenths of them singletons. The sample was peripheral blood, taken on day 0 of AZD1222 vaccination. The receptor source for this set is an adult in good health.

CDR3 amino acids: CASMKLQGSTNEKLFF. CDR3 DNA: TGTGCCAGCATGAAGCTTCAGGGGTCAACTAATGAAAAACTGTTTTTT. The genes are TRBV6-4 and TRBJ1-4, with a possible D match to TRBD1 (6 bases). Trimming left V 7 bases short and J 0 bases short, with 15 bases between. The CDR3 has 16 amino acids. CDR1 is MRHNA, CDR2 SNTAGT, per germline.

The chain employs TRBV6-2 or TRBV6-3 and TRBJ2-5, with 7 nucleotides matching TRBD2. Per germline, CDR1 MNHEY and CDR2 SVGEGT. With V trimmed by 7 bases and J by 7 bases, 9 bases remained unmatched. This CDR3 contains 13 residues. In DNA form, the CDR3 reads TGTGCCAGCAACCCCCCCGTAGCGGGGACCCAGTACTTC. Protein product: CASNPPVAGTQYF.

The chain recombines TRBV19 with TRBJ2-1; a possible D gene is TRBD1 (6 bases). V was cut by 6 bases and J by 1 base, with 13 bases left in between. Germline lookup yields CDR1 LNHDA and CDR2 SQIVND (reference sequence). The CDR3 totals 15 residues. The CDR3 DNA is TGTGCCAGTAGGCCCGGGACATCATCCTACAATGAGCAGTTCTTC. Encoded protein: CASRPGTSSYNEQFF.

The rearrangement joins TRBV7-6 to TRBJ2-1; 8 bases match TRBD1. V shed 4 bases and J 4 bases; nucleotides not matched to a gene: 6. The CDR3 loop spans 15 amino acids. CDR1 SGHVS and CDR2 FNYEAQ come from the germline V gene. The CDR3 region is CASSSWGTGYNEQFF. DNA of the CDR3: TGTGCCAGCAGCTCGTGGGGGACAGGATACAATGAGCAGTTCTTC.

The CDR3 region is CASSLGPGGTKNIQYF. Written as DNA, the CDR3 is TGCGCCAGCAGCTTGGGTCCGGGGGGAACCAAAAACATTCAGTACTTC. This chain uses TRBV5-1 with TRBJ2-4, with 7 bases lining up with TRBD2. V was pared by 0 bases and J by 2 bases, with 5 bases of the junction left unmatched. Germline-derived CDR1 and CDR2 are SGHRS and YFSETQ. This CDR3 is 16 amino acids long.

This rearrangement joins TRBV25-1 to TRBJ1-1, with D possibly TRBD1 on 6 matching bases. V dropped 8 bases and J dropped 0 bases, with 16 bases sitting between them. Germline V CDR1 and CDR2: MGHDK, SYGVNS. The CDR3 has 15 amino acids. The CDR3 bases are TGTGCCAGCTCAGGGGCGGTGGGGATGAACACTGAAGCTTTCTTT. It is translated as CASSGAVGMNTEAFF.

The chain uses TRBV2 and TRBJ1-1; 9 bases fit TRBD1. Germline V gene data show CDR1 as SNHLY and CDR2 as FYNNEI. This CDR3 contains 15 residues. V lost 6 bases to trimming and J lost 7 bases; unmatched junction nucleotides: 12. The CDR3 nucleotides read TGTGCCAGCAGGGTAACCGGGACAGGGTATGGTGAAGCTTTCTTT. This sequence encodes CASRVTGTGYGEAFF.

J is TRBJ1-3 and V is TRBV5-1, with D possibly matching TRBD1 (5 bases). Trimming shortened V by 4 bases and J by 1 base, and 9 bases separated the two germline ends. This CDR3 comprises 14 residues. Germline values: CDR1 SGHRS, CDR2 YFSETQ. In DNA form, the CDR3 reads TGCGCCAGCAGCGAGACAGTATCTGGAAACACCATATATTTT. This translates into CASSETVSGNTIYF.

The genes are TRBV2 and TRBJ1-5, with unresolved D. V shed 2 bases and J shed 2 bases, with 13 bases lying between them. The CDR3 runs to 16 residues. Germline V gives CDR1 SNHLY, CDR2 FYNNEI. CDR3 DNA sequence: TGTGCCAGCAGTGAACAGTCTGGGGTTCGCAATCAGCCCCAGCATTTT. Its translation: CASSEQSGVRNQPQHF.

The chain couples TRBV28 to TRBJ2-1; 7 bases are a match to TRBD1. Trimming took 6 bases from V and 3 from J; bases not matched to a gene: 8. The germline V gene has CDR1 MDHEN and CDR2 SYDVKM. This CDR3 has 15 residues. The CDR3 region is CASRTGSVNYNEQFF. The CDR3 DNA reads TGTGCCAGCAGGACAGGGTCGGTGAACTACAATGAGCAGTTCTTC. Full variable domain (outside the CDR3, taken from reference TRBV28 and TRBJ2-1): DVKVTQSSRYLVKRTGEKVFLECVQDMDHENMFWYRQDPGLGLRLIYFSYDVKMKEKGDIPEGYSVSREKKERFSLILESASTNQTSMYLCASRTGSVNYNEQFFGPGTRLTVL.

This chain joins TRBV7-2 and TRBJ2-3; tentatively, D is TRBD1 (6 bases). V dropped 7 bases and J dropped 11 bases, with 19 bases sitting between them. Germline lookup yields CDR1 SGHTA and CDR2 FQGNSA. The CDR3 totals 13 residues. The CDR3 region is CASTQGQALKQYF. The CDR3 bases are TGTGCCAGCACCCAGGGGCAGGCCCTGAAGCAGTATTTT. The complete variable domain, with remaining parts taken from reference TRBV7-2 and TRBJ2-3, reads GAGVSQSPSNKVTEKGKDVELRCDPISGHTALYWYRQSLGQGLEFLIYFQGNSAPDKSGLPSDRFSAERTGGSVSTLTIQRTQQEDSAVYLCASTQGQALKQYFGPGTRLTVL.

The chain is built from TRBV2 and TRBJ1-4; D perhaps matches TRBD1 (5 bases). The germline V and J ends were trimmed by 9 bases and 8 bases, with 19 bases remaining between them. Germline CDR1 and CDR2: SNHLY and FYNNEI. This CDR3 has 14 residues. CDR3 protein: CASFIGTIGEKLFF. For the CDR3, the DNA is TGTGCCAGTTTCATTGGGACGATTGGGGAAAAACTGTTTTTT.

The chain is built from TRBV6-5 and TRBJ1-5, with D unclear. CDR1 is MNHEY, CDR2 SVGAGI, per germline. There are 15 residues in the CDR3. V lost 3 bases and J 2 bases, leaving 11 bases between the germline ends. CDR3 in amino acids: CASSYSSGGNQPQHF. CDR3 sequence (DNA): TGTGCCAGCAGTTATTCATCCGGGGGCAATCAGCCCCAGCATTTT.

This clone has a single count. The V and J genes are TRBV7-9 and TRBJ1-1, with a weak D call TRBD1 (6 bases). Trimming shortened V by 6 bases and J by 4 bases, and 21 bases separated the two germline ends. CDR3 length: 16 amino acids. Germline V gene lookup returns CDR1 SEHNR and CDR2 FQNEAQ (reference sequence). This CDR3 is CASRITQGRQGTEAFF. As DNA, the CDR3 is TGTGCCAGCAGGATTACTCAGGGGAGGCAGGGCACTGAAGCTTTCTTT.

V and J are TRBV15 and TRBJ2-1; D might be TRBD2 (5 bases). Germline CDR1 reads LNHNV; CDR2 reads YYDKDF (reference sequence). The V and J ends lost 0 bases and 5 bases respectively, with 8 bases between them. The CDR3 contains 14 residues. The CDR3 here is CATSREDGDNEQFF. In DNA form, the CDR3 reads TGTGCCACCAGCAGAGAAGACGGGGACAATGAGCAGTTCTTC.

The chain has TRBV24-1 and TRBJ2-3; tentative D call: TRBD2 (5 bases). The CDR3 covers 16 residues. CDR1 KGHDR and CDR2 SFDVKD come from the germline V gene. Trimming pared 1 base from V and 2 bases from J, leaving 12 bases between. The CDR3 reads CATSDFGRGLTDTQYF. The CDR3, as DNA: TGTGCCACCAGTGATTTCGGACGTGGACTCACAGATACGCAGTATTTT.

CDR3 protein: CAWSVLSSGAEAFF. In nucleotides, the CDR3 is TGTGCCTGGAGTGTACTCAGTAGCGGGGCTGAAGCTTTCTTT. The V gene is TRBV30, the J gene TRBJ1-1; D gene unclear. V lost 0 bases and J lost 6, with 14 bases in between. The CDR3 runs 14 residues. The germline V gene has CDR1 GTSNPN and CDR2 SVGIG (reference sequence).

This clone appeared once. The chain has TRBV5-1 and TRBJ2-1; D may be TRBD1 (5 bases). Germline V gives CDR1 SGHRS, CDR2 YFSETQ. V lost 1 base and J lost 0, with 8 bases in between. The length of the CDR3 is 15 residues. CDR3 nucleotide sequence: TGCGCCAGCAGCTTGAGGCAGGGCTCCTACAATGAGCAGTTCTTC. This gives the protein CASSLRQGSYNEQFF.

The chain combines TRBV2 with TRBJ2-1; D is possibly TRBD2 (5 bases). Germline values: CDR1 SNHLY, CDR2 FYNNEI. Trimming took 7 bases from V and 7 from J, leaving 8 bases between them. The CDR3 runs 11 residues. The CDR3 DNA reads TGTGCCAGCATGAGGGAGAATGAGCAGTTCTTC. Translating it yields CASMRENEQFF.

This sequence joins TRBV12-5 and TRBJ1-1; perhaps TRBD1 as D (5 bases). CDR1 and CDR2 from the germline V gene are LGHNT and FRNRAP. This CDR3 contains 15 residues. V lost 5 bases, J lost 3 bases, and 16 bases lay in between. For the CDR3, the DNA is TGTGCTAGTGGTCGCCCCACAGGCAGCTACACTGAAGCTTTCTTT. Its translation: CASGRPTGSYTEAFF.

The chain joins TRBV5-1 to TRBJ2-5; 8 nucleotides line up with TRBD2. CDR1 is SGHRS and CDR2 is YFSETQ in the germline V gene. The CDR3 sequence is 15 residues long. V lost 0 bases, J lost 2 bases, and 3 bases stayed unmatched. For the CDR3, the DNA is TGCGCCAGCAGCTTGGCAGCGGGGGCTCAAGAGACCCAGTACTTC. This gives the protein CASSLAAGAQETQYF. Looking up the rest from reference TRBV5-1 and TRBJ2-5 gives the full variable domain: KAGVTQTPRYLIKTRGQQVTLSCSPISGHRSVSWYQQTPGQGLQFLFEYFSETQRNKGNFPGRFSGRQFSNSRSEMNVSTLELGDSALYLCASSLAAGAQETQYFGPGTRLLVL.

V is TRBV2 and J is TRBJ1-4; unclear D gene. CDR1 is SNHLY, CDR2 FYNNEI, per germline. The CDR3 covers 17 residues. Trimming pared 5 bases from V and 2 bases from J, leaving 18 bases between. This chain's CDR3 is CASSPTVTSNTNEKLFF. CDR3 DNA: TGTGCCAGCAGTCCAACAGTCACTTCTAATACTAATGAAAAACTGTTTTTT.

The J gene is TRBJ2-6, the V gene TRBV6-6; 10 bases fit TRBD1. The V gene end was trimmed by 6 bases and the J gene end by 0 bases; junction bases not matched to a gene: 14. Germline CDR1 and CDR2: MNHNY and SVGAGI (reference sequence). This CDR3 has 20 residues. CDR3 DNA: TGTGCCAGCAGCTTGCGACAGGGGGCCACTCTCATCTCTGGGGCCAACGTCCTGACTTTC. Residues: CASSLRQGATLISGANVLTF.

A note on this clone: A junction end diverges from the germline sequence, so it may reflect a read error. The rearrangement joins TRBV4-1 to TRBJ1-2, with a weak D call TRBD1 (5 bases). Germline CDR1 MGHRA, CDR2 YSYEKL. The CDR3 covers 15 residues. This CDR3 reads CASSHDKGSTADIYF. The CDR3 bases are TGCGCCAGCAGCCACGATAAGGGGAGCACGGCCGACATTTACTTC.